A single sample gave rise to the 10 T cell receptor beta chains below, sequenced in a study of blood T cell repertoires in COVID-19. Profiled with immunoSEQ multiplex PCR; TCRdb holds only in-frame clones, not every one. This table has 200,000 to 250,000 clones, 65% to 85% appearing once. The sequenced sample consisted of PBMCs or T cells enriched from blood (not recorded which). All receptors derive from a woman aged 40 to 55 who had recovered from COVID-19.

V usage is TRBV5-1 and J usage is TRBJ1-2, with TRBD1 matching 9 bases. The germline CDR1 and CDR2 sequences are SGHRS and YFSETQ. The CDR3 has 15 amino acids. Trimming at V came to 0 bases and at J to 5 bases, leaving 5 bases not matched to a gene. CDR3 in DNA: TGCGCCAGCAGCTTGGGGGGACAGGGAAAGTATGGCTACACCTTC. Protein: CASSLGGQGKYGYTF.

V gene TRBV5-1 combines with J gene TRBJ2-1; 14 bases are a match to TRBD2. Germline loops: CDR1 SGHRS, CDR2 YFSETQ. J was trimmed by 1 base and V by 7 bases; bases with no gene match: 10. The length of the CDR3 is 18 residues. CDR3 in amino acids: CASVPGLAGVGSYNEQFF. DNA for the CDR3: TGCGCCAGCGTACCGGGACTAGCGGGAGTCGGGTCCTACAATGAGCAGTTCTTC.

V usage is TRBV5-8 and J usage is TRBJ2-1; the D gene is possibly TRBD1 (6 bases). Trimming left V 2 bases short and J 3 bases short, with 12 bases between. The CDR3 covers 15 residues. In germline, CDR1 is SGHTS, CDR2 YDEGEE. The CDR3 reads CASSLGQTFYNEQFF. In nucleotides, the CDR3 is TGTGCCAGCAGCTTAGGACAGACTTTCTACAATGAGCAGTTCTTC.

The chain has TRBV30 and TRBJ1-5; D may be TRBD1 (6 bases). The CDR3 is 14 residues long. Germline V gives CDR1 GTSNPN, CDR2 SVGIG (reference sequence). V lost 1 base and J 2 bases, leaving 9 bases between the germline ends. The CDR3 DNA reads TGTGCCTGGAGTGGACAGGTGGGCAATCAGCCCCAGCATTTT. Protein sequence: CAWSGQVGNQPQHF.

The rearrangement uses TRBV30 and TRBJ1-3; the D gene is possibly TRBD1 (5 bases). Germline assignment: CDR1 GTSNPN and CDR2 SVGIG (reference sequence). Deletions cut 3 bases from V and 2 bases from J, with 11 bases between. The CDR3 length is 14 residues. CDR3 sequence reads: CAWSLGRAGNTIYF. The CDR3 DNA follows: TGTGCCTGGAGCCTGGGGCGTGCTGGAAACACCATATATTTT.

This chain connects TRBV30 to TRBJ2-5; 7 nucleotides match TRBD1. From germline, CDR1 is GTSNPN and CDR2 SVGIG (reference sequence). After removal of 1 base from V and 5 bases from J, the junction contained 4 bases not matched to a gene. The CDR3 is 13 amino acids. The CDR3 DNA is TGTGCCTGGAGTGGGGGGACAGTTGAGACCCAGTACTTC. As protein: CAWSGGTVETQYF. Based on the CDR3 plus reference TRBV30 and TRBJ2-5, the full variable domain is SQTIHQWPATLVQPVGSPLSLECTVEGTSNPNLYWYRQAAGRGLQLLFYSVGIGQISSEVPQNLSASRPQDRQFILSSKKLLLSDSGFYLCAWSGGTVETQYFGPGTRLLVL.

This chain connects TRBV6-1 to TRBJ1-2; D not certain. Germline V lookup: CDR1 MNHNS, CDR2 SASEGT. This CDR3 is built from 12 residues. The germline V and J ends were trimmed by 2 bases and 8 bases, with 9 bases remaining between them. The CDR3 DNA reads as TGTGCCAGCAGTGAAATGGTGAGCGGCTACACCTTC. This codes for CASSEMVSGYTF.

The CDR3 sequence: CASSTDRGPGNTEAFF. The CDR3 DNA reads TGTGCCAGCAGCACCGACAGGGGGCCGGGCAACACTGAAGCTTTCTTT. The V gene is TRBV7-9, the J gene TRBJ1-1, with TRBD1 identical over 10 bases. The V gene end was trimmed by 5 bases and the J gene end by 2 bases; junction bases not matched to a gene: 8. The CDR3 contains 16 residues. CDR1 and CDR2 from the germline V gene are SEHNR and FQNEAQ (reference sequence).

Notes on this clone: This could be a read error, since a much larger clone is one nucleotide away. The chain recombines TRBV7-2 with TRBJ1-3; D may be TRBD1 (6 bases). The germline V gene has CDR1 SGHTA and CDR2 FQGNSA. The CDR3 contains 14 residues. Trimming removed 5 bases at V and 0 bases at J, with 8 bases between. CDR3 in DNA: TGTGCCAGCAGCCCGGACAGCTCTGGAAACACCATATATTTT. It codes for CASSPDSSGNTIYF.

The chain joins TRBV19 to TRBJ1-6; D uncertain. Germline assignment: CDR1 LNHDA and CDR2 SQIVND (reference sequence). Trimming stripped 7 bases from V and 5 bases from J, with 15 bases between. This CDR3 region has 15 residues. The chain's CDR3 is CASKPAMVDNSPLHF. The CDR3 coding sequence is TGTGCCAGTAAGCCAGCGATGGTAGATAATTCACCCCTCCACTTT.